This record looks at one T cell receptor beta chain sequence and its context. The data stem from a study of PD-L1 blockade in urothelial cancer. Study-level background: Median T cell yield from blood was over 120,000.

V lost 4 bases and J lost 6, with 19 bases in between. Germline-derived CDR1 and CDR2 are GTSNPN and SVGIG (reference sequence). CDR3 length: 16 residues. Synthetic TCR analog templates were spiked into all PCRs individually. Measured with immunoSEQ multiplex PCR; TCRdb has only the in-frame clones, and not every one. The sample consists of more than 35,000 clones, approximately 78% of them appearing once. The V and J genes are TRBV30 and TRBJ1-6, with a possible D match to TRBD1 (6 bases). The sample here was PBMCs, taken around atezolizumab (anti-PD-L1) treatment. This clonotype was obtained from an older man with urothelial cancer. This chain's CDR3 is CAWTRGGGASNSPLHF. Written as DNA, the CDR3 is TGTGCCTGGACTCGGGGTGGGGGGGCGAGTAATTCACCCCTCCACTTT. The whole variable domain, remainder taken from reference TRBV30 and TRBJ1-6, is SQTIHQWPATLVQPVGSPLSLECTVEGTSNPNLYWYRQAAGRGLQLLFYSVGIGQISSEVPQNLSASRPQDRQFILSSKKLLLSDSGFYLCAWTRGGGASNSPLHFGNGTRLTVT.